This record concerns one T cell receptor (beta chain) sequence. The antigen is unknown. Trimming removed 0 bases at V and 3 bases at J, with 9 bases between. The CDR3 is made up of 15 amino acids. In germline, CDR1 is KGHDR, CDR2 SFDVKD. The data derive from a study of T cell responses to AZD1222 COVID-19 vaccine. Study conclusions and caveats: White British donors predominated, females outnumbered males, and clonal diversity was possibly underestimated. Dominant at 160-218 and 743-854, vaccine-associated CD4 TCRs also spanned spike. Two AZD1222 administrations were followed by greater Spike-specific TCR breadth and depth.

The protocol was immunoSEQ multiplex PCR, while the TCRdb copy is restricted to in-frame clones and leaves out a portion. The sample records around 130,000 clones, approximately 92% being singletons. The V call is TRBV24-1, the J call TRBJ2-3; D is perhaps TRBD1 (6 bases). The receptor was derived from an adult who received the MenACWY meningococcal vaccine as a control. The material sequenced was peripheral blood, taken 28 days after the second dose of the MenACWY control vaccine. The CDR3 protein is CATSDLRGKTDTQYF. The CDR3 DNA reads TGTGCCACCAGTGATTTGAGGGGGAAAACAGATACGCAGTATTTT.